The 21 T cell receptor beta chains below all came from one sample that was sequenced in a study of blood T cells in healthy people across ages. It was with a sample-barcoded 5' primer and a J-beta primer mix that a second PCR of roughly 6 to 12 cycles was run. Via MiXCR, TCRdb re-called the 5' RACE reads, giving one row per CDR3 protein. This table has around 1,700,000 distinct CDR3 sequences, roughly 27% appearing once. The sequenced material came from blood. These receptors were taken from a woman in her 30s in good health.

This chain connects TRBV28 to TRBJ2-2, with D unresolved. The V gene's germline CDR1 is MDHEN and CDR2 SYDVKM. This CDR3 is built from 13 residues. V shed 6 bases and J shed 4 bases, with 9 bases lying between them. The CDR3 nucleotides are TGTGCCAGCAGAGAGGCTGTCACCGGGGAGCTGTTTTTT. This sequence encodes CASREAVTGELFF.

The V gene is TRBV2, the J gene TRBJ1-1; D is perhaps TRBD1 (5 bases). V lost 3 bases, J lost 7 bases, and 9 bases lay in between. The V gene's germline CDR1 is SNHLY and CDR2 FYNNEI. The CDR3 sequence is 12 residues long. Here the CDR3 DNA reads TGTGCCAGCAGTGAGCCGGGGGGTGAAGCTTTCTTT. Translated, it gives CASSEPGGEAFF. Together with reference TRBV2 and TRBJ1-1, the CDR3 gives the full variable domain: EPEVTQTPSHQVTQMGQEVILRCVPISNHLYFYWYRQILGQKVEFLVSFYNNEISEKSEIFDDQFSVERPDGSNFTLKIRSTKLEDSAMYFCASSEPGGEAFFGQGTRLTVV.

The V call is TRBV20-1, the J call TRBJ2-1; TRBD2 matches 8 bases. There are 15 residues in the CDR3. Germline V gene sequence: CDR1 DFQATT, CDR2 SNEGSKA (reference sequence). V was clipped by 0 bases and J by 7 bases; unmatched bases: 8. CDR3 sequence (DNA): TGCAGTGCTAGAGATCCAGCGGGAGAGGGTAATGAGCAGTTCTTC. The encoded protein is CSARDPAGEGNEQFF.

The chain has TRBV3-1 and TRBJ2-2; D possibly corresponds to TRBD2 (7 bases). The germline gives CDR1 LGHDT, CDR2 YNNKEL (reference sequence). The CDR3 sequence is 16 residues long. Trimming pared 3 bases from V and 6 bases from J, leaving 17 bases between. DNA of the CDR3: TGTGCCAGCAGCCACCTAGGGGGGGCGCGCCCCGGGGAGCTGTTTTTT. It translates to CASSHLGGARPGELFF.

The chain is built from TRBV12-3 or TRBV12-4 and TRBJ1-2; D not resolved. This CDR3 is 14 amino acids long. Deletions cut 6 bases from V and 2 bases from J, with 13 bases between. This CDR3 reads CASSPLLANYGYTF. CDR3 DNA: TGTGCCAGCAGCCCACTGCTGGCGAACTATGGCTACACCTTC.

This clonotype appeared many times. J is TRBJ2-7 and V is TRBV7-6; TRBD1 or TRBD2 may be the D gene (5 bases each). The length of the CDR3 is 15 residues. V was clipped by 4 bases and J by 4 bases, with 17 bases between them. CDR1 is SGHVS, CDR2 FNYEAQ, per germline. This CDR3 reads CASSSLRGPSYEQYF. As DNA, the CDR3 is TGTGCCAGCAGCTCCCTTAGGGGACCATCTTACGAGCAGTACTTC. The full variable domain, with the rest looked up from reference TRBV7-6 and TRBJ2-7, is GAGVSQSPRYKVTKRGQDVALRCDPISGHVSLYWYRQALGQGPEFLTYFNYEAQQDKSGLPNDRFSAERPEGSISTLTIQRTEQRDSAMYRCASSSLRGPSYEQYFGPGTRLTVT.

For this clonotype: This may stem from a read error, because a much larger clone lies one nucleotide away. This rearrangement joins TRBV10-3 to TRBJ1-5; 8 bases line up with TRBD1. Germline trimming cut 2 bases from V and 5 bases from J; bases unmatched to any gene: 2. Per germline, CDR1 ENHRY and CDR2 SYGVKD. The length of the CDR3 is 14 residues. CDR3 residues: CAISEGQGYQPQHF. The DNA of the CDR3 is TGTGCCATCAGTGAGGGACAGGGCTATCAGCCCCAGCATTTT.

The chain combines TRBV6-4 with TRBJ1-1; 9 positions agree with TRBD1. Germline V CDR1 and CDR2: MRHNA, SNTAGT. The CDR3 is 15 amino acids. V gave up 2 bases and J gave up 5 bases; unmatched junction bases: 6. CDR3 protein: CASSDKTGGKTEAFF. CDR3 DNA: TGTGCCAGCAGTGACAAGACAGGGGGGAAAACTGAAGCTTTCTTT.

A remark on this clonotype: A read error is possible here, since a much larger clone lies one base away. In this CDR3 the conserved last residue, phenylalanine or tryptophan, is missing, so a read error is likely. J is TRBJ2-7 and V is TRBV5-1, with 8 bases identical to TRBD1. This CDR3 is 13 amino acids long. Germline V gene data show CDR1 as SGHRS and CDR2 as YFSETQ. The trim removed 2 bases at V and 5 bases at J, leaving 3 bases unmatched. The CDR3 coding sequence is TGCGCCAGCAGCTTACAGGGGGTCAACGAGCAGTACATC. The encoded protein is CASSLQGVNEQYI.

Remarks on this clonotype: A read error may explain this, as a much larger clone is one base away. The CDR3 protein is CSVALSGDNEQYF. The CDR3 nucleotides read TGCAGCGTTGCCCTGAGCGGGGACAATGAGCAGTACTTC. J is TRBJ2-1 and V is TRBV29-1; perhaps TRBD2 as D (7 bases). The DNA end favors TRBJ2-7, so the J call may be wrong. This CDR3 has 13 amino acids. Germline assignment: CDR1 SQVTM and CDR2 ANQGSEA.

The genes are TRBV4-3 and TRBJ1-1; 8 positions agree with TRBD1. V lost 5 bases to trimming and J lost 1 base; unmatched junction nucleotides: 6. CDR3 size: 15 residues. Per the germline V gene, CDR1 is LGHNA and CDR2 is YSLEER. This CDR3 is CASSAGDRRNTEAFF. The CDR3 region has the DNA TGCGCCAGCAGCGCCGGGGACAGGCGGAACACTGAAGCTTTCTTT.

This clonotype showed up many times. The gene calls are TRBV12-3 or TRBV12-4 and TRBJ2-7, with a tentative D call TRBD1 (7 bases). The CDR3 spans 14 residues. V was clipped by 6 bases and J by 7 bases, with 19 bases between them. This CDR3 is CASSPTVRGEEQYF. DNA of the CDR3: TGTGCCAGCAGCCCAACCGTCAGGGGGGAAGAGCAGTACTTC.

This clonotype has more than one count but fewer than ten. This chain links TRBV7-6 with TRBJ2-7; the match to TRBD2 covers 7 bases. Per germline, CDR1 SGHVS and CDR2 FNYEAQ. This CDR3 region has 15 residues. V gave up 2 bases and J gave up 0 bases; unmatched junction bases: 4. CDR3 nucleotides: TGTGCCAGCAGCTTAATGGGGGGGTCCTCCTACGAGCAGTACTTC. Protein product: CASSLMGGSSYEQYF. The full variable domain, with the rest looked up from reference TRBV7-6 and TRBJ2-7, is GAGVSQSPRYKVTKRGQDVALRCDPISGHVSLYWYRQALGQGPEFLTYFNYEAQQDKSGLPNDRFSAERPEGSISTLTIQRTEQRDSAMYRCASSLMGGSSYEQYFGPGTRLTVT.

The table lists this clonotype with a few counts. The rearrangement uses TRBV7-2 and TRBJ2-2; D not resolved. V was cut by 5 bases and J by 7 bases, with 11 bases left in between. The CDR3 is 13 residues long. Germline CDR1 reads SGHTA; CDR2 reads FQGNSA. CDR3 loop: CASSAASNGELFF. DNA for the CDR3: TGTGCCAGCAGCGCCGCATCTAACGGGGAGCTGTTTTTT.

In this sample, this clonotype turned up many times. The rearrangement links TRBV10-3 to TRBJ2-3, with 7 bases lining up with TRBD2. With V trimmed by 0 bases and J by 5 bases, 8 bases remained unmatched. The CDR3 sequence is 16 residues long. The germline gives CDR1 ENHRY, CDR2 SYGVKD. CDR3 DNA sequence: TGTGCCATCAGTGAGTCGAGGGCGGGAGTTGAAGATACGCAGTATTTT. The encoded protein is CAISESRAGVEDTQYF.

This clonotype was counted between two and nine times. The rearrangement links TRBV20-1 to TRBJ2-7, with 7 bases aligning to TRBD2. This CDR3 comprises 15 residues. Unmatched junction bases numbered 13, after V lost 5 bases and J lost 3 bases. Germline CDR1 and CDR2: DFQATT and SNEGSKA (reference sequence). In DNA form, the CDR3 reads TGCAGTGCTCGGGACCGCGGGGAGGGGTACTACGAGCAGTACTTC. Encoded protein: CSARDRGEGYYEQYF.

The chain employs TRBV20-1 and TRBJ1-1; D unresolved. This CDR3 is built from 13 residues. The germline V gene encodes CDR1 DFQATT and CDR2 SNEGSKA (reference sequence). With 7 bases removed from V and 4 bases from J, the gap between germline ends came to 16 bases. Here the CDR3 reads CSEWPTRGTEAFF. The CDR3 nucleotides are TGCAGTGAATGGCCCACACGGGGCACTGAAGCTTTCTTT.

The chain carries TRBV2 and TRBJ2-2; no reliable D call. The CDR3 is 14 amino acids. From germline, CDR1 is SNHLY and CDR2 FYNNEI. The V end lost 7 bases, the J end lost 5 bases, and 14 bases lay between the germline ends. DNA of the CDR3: TGTGCCAGCAAGAGCACACGGTCGACCGGGGAGCTGTTTTTT. This encodes CASKSTRSTGELFF.

In this sample, this clonotype turned up a few times. V usage is TRBV11-2 and J usage is TRBJ2-3; 10 bases fit TRBD2. V lost 5 bases and J lost 3; bases outside the gene matches: 5. The CDR3 has 15 residues. Germline loops: CDR1 SGHAT, CDR2 FQNNGV. The CDR3 DNA sequence: TGTGCCAGCAGCCGAGCGGGGGGGCAGACAGATACGCAGTATTTT. Protein: CASSRAGGQTDTQYF. Filled out from reference TRBV11-2 and TRBJ2-3, the complete variable domain reads EAGVAQSPRYKIIEKRQSVAFWCNPISGHATLYWYQQILGQGPKLLIQFQNNGVVDDSQLPKDRFSAERLKGVDSTLKIQPAKLEDSAVYLCASSRAGGQTDTQYFGPGTRLTVL.

This chain links TRBV29-1 with TRBJ1-2; D is perhaps TRBD1 (6 bases). This CDR3 is 15 amino acids long. V was cut by 6 bases and J by 0 bases, with 17 bases left in between. CDR1 SQVTM and CDR2 ANQGSEA come from the germline V gene. CDR3 region: CSVEGDRRTNYGYTF. As DNA, the CDR3 is TGCAGCGTCGAGGGAGACAGGCGTACTAACTATGGCTACACCTTC.

The gene calls are TRBV11-2 and TRBJ2-1; 9 bases align to TRBD1. V shed 5 bases, J shed 0 bases, and the junction held 8 bases outside the gene matches. CDR1 SGHAT and CDR2 FQNNGV come from the germline V gene. This CDR3 is built from 17 residues. This CDR3 is CASSHRGRESSYNEQFF. The CDR3 DNA sequence: TGTGCCAGCAGCCACAGGGGGCGGGAGAGCTCCTACAATGAGCAGTTCTTC.